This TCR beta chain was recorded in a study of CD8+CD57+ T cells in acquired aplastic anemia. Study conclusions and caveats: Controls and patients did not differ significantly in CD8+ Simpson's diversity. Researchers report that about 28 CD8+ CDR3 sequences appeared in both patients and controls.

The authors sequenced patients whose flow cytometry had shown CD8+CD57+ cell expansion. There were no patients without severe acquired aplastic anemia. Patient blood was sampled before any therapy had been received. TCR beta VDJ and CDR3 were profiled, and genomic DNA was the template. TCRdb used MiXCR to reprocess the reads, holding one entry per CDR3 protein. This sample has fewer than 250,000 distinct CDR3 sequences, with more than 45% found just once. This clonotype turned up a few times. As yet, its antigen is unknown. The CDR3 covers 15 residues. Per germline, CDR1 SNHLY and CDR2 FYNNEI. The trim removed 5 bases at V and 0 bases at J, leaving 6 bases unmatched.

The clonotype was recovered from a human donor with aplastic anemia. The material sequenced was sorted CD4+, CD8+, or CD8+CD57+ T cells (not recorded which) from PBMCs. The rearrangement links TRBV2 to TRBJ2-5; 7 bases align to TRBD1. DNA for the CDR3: TGTGCCAGCAGTCCGCCCGGGACAGACCAAGAGACCCAGTACTTC. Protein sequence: CASSPPGTDQETQYF.